The 26 T cell receptor beta chains given below trace back to one sample, sequenced in a study of T cell responses to AZD1222 COVID-19 vaccine. Profiled with immunoSEQ multiplex PCR; TCRdb holds only in-frame clones, not every one. The profile shows 150,000 to 200,000 clones, 80% to 95% of them singletons. The material was peripheral blood, obtained on day 0 of AZD1222 vaccination. The source is an adult in good health.

The chain recombines TRBV7-3 with TRBJ2-3; 7 positions match TRBD2. The V and J ends lost 3 bases and 2 bases, in that order; junction bases with no gene match: 2. CDR1 and CDR2 (germline): SGHTA, FQGTGA. The CDR3 runs 14 residues. The CDR3 spells CASSLTSHTDTQYF. As DNA, the CDR3 is TGTGCCAGCAGCTTGACTAGCCACACAGATACGCAGTATTTT.

This clone was observed a few times. The V and J genes are TRBV19 and TRBJ1-5; 7 bases line up with TRBD1. The V gene's germline CDR1 is LNHDA and CDR2 SQIVND (reference sequence). The length of the CDR3 is 16 residues. The ends lost 6 bases at V and 7 bases at J; junction bases unmatched: 15. Here the CDR3 DNA reads TGTGCCAGTAGCCTGACAGGGCCCAGGGGCACCCAGCCCCAGCATTTT. Translation gives CASSLTGPRGTQPQHF.

The chain is built from TRBV15 and TRBJ2-7; D remains ambiguous. Germline lookup yields CDR1 LNHNV and CDR2 YYDKDF (reference sequence). Trimming left V 1 base short and J 1 base short, with 5 bases between. The CDR3 length is 13 residues. In DNA, the CDR3 is TGTGCCACCAGCAGAGTAGGTTCCTACGAGCAGTACTTC. Its translation is CATSRVGSYEQYF.

This clone appeared a few times. This sequence joins TRBV4-3 and TRBJ1-1; D is unresolved. Germline V lookup: CDR1 LGHNA, CDR2 YSLEER. The CDR3 has 15 residues. Deletions cut 0 bases from V and 5 bases from J, with 13 bases between. DNA of the CDR3: TGCGCCAGCAGCCAAGATCGGACCGGGATAACTGAAGCTTTCTTT. It is translated as CASSQDRTGITEAFF.

This chain uses TRBV2 with TRBJ1-1; D is uncertain. Trimming stripped 6 bases from V and 10 bases from J, with 12 bases between. Per germline, CDR1 SNHLY and CDR2 FYNNEI. The CDR3 is 11 residues long. The CDR3 DNA reads as TGTGCCAGCAGGCGCGGGGTTTCAGCTTTCTTT. This sequence encodes CASRRGVSAFF.

This sequence joins TRBV5-6 and TRBJ1-4; possible D gene TRBD1, 5 bases. The CDR3 extends over 14 amino acids. Germline lookup yields CDR1 SGHDT and CDR2 YYEEEE. The V and J ends lost 2 bases and 7 bases respectively, with 12 bases between them. The CDR3 loop reads CASSFRDYGEKLFF. CDR3 in DNA: TGTGCCAGCAGCTTCAGGGATTACGGTGAAAAACTGTTTTTT.

The chain links TRBV9 to TRBJ2-5; 12 bases agree with TRBD2. CDR1 SGDLS and CDR2 YYNGEE come from the germline V gene. The CDR3 contains 19 residues. Trimming removed 3 bases from V and 0 bases from J; junction bases left unmatched: 12. The CDR3 loop is CASSACLASGGVNQETQYF. CDR3 bases: TGTGCCAGCAGCGCATGTCTGGCTAGCGGGGGGGTTAACCAAGAGACCCAGTACTTC.

J is TRBJ2-3 and V is TRBV6-5; the match to TRBD2 covers 11 bases. The CDR3 has 15 amino acids. J was trimmed by 2 bases and V by 7 bases; bases with no gene match: 5. The germline V gene has CDR1 MNHEY and CDR2 SVGAGI. In nucleotides, the CDR3 is TGTGCCAGCACAGTAGCGGGGGGGTTCACAGATACGCAGTATTTT. Translation: CASTVAGGFTDTQYF.

This clone was counted between two and nine times. This sequence joins TRBV6-1 and TRBJ1-6; D is undetermined. V was cut by 3 bases and J by 10 bases, with 16 bases left in between. The germline gives CDR1 MNHNS, CDR2 SASEGT. The CDR3 has 15 residues. CDR3 in DNA: TGTGCCAGCAGTGATCTCGTGAGCACTAACTCACCCCTCCACTTT. Encoded protein: CASSDLVSTNSPLHF.

The gene calls are TRBV3-1 (or the pseudogene TRBV3-2) and TRBJ2-7; 11 nucleotides match TRBD1. V dropped 6 bases and J dropped 4; count of bases not matched to a gene: 5. Germline loops: CDR1 LGHDT, CDR2 YNNKEL (reference sequence). The CDR3 spans 14 residues. The CDR3 sequence: CASSGQGAPYEQYF. For the CDR3, the DNA is TGTGCCAGCAGTGGACAGGGGGCCCCGTACGAGCAGTACTTC.

The V and J genes are TRBV5-6 and TRBJ2-1; possibly TRBD1 for D (6 bases). V was trimmed by 4 bases and J by 3 bases, leaving 17 bases between them. This CDR3 comprises 16 residues. Germline CDR1 SGHDT, CDR2 YYEEEE. In DNA form, the CDR3 reads TGTGCCAGCAGCGGACGGACAGAAAGGCACTACAATGAGCAGTTCTTC. This encodes CASSGRTERHYNEQFF.

The rearrangement uses TRBV5-1 and TRBJ2-2; perhaps TRBD2 as D (6 bases). Germline assignment: CDR1 SGHRS and CDR2 YFSETQ. The CDR3 is made up of 14 amino acids. V dropped 9 bases and J dropped 6 bases, with 18 bases sitting between them. The CDR3 loop reads CATNLGGVAGELFF. The CDR3 DNA sequence: TGCGCCACCAACCTTGGAGGGGTGGCCGGGGAGCTGTTTTTT.

This rearrangement joins TRBV2 to TRBJ2-1; D may be TRBD1 (6 bases). V was pared by 5 bases and J by 6 bases, with 8 bases between. CDR1 SNHLY and CDR2 FYNNEI come from the germline V gene. The CDR3 runs 12 residues. CDR3 residues: CASSSQGNEQFF. The CDR3 coding sequence is TGTGCCAGCAGTTCACAGGGCAATGAGCAGTTCTTC.

CDR3 protein: CASSVDGIQPQHF. CDR3 nucleotide sequence: TGTGCCAGCAGCGTAGATGGGATCCAGCCCCAGCATTTT. This chain joins TRBV9 and TRBJ1-5; D gene uncertain. V shed 0 bases and J shed 7 bases, with 8 bases lying between them. The CDR3 runs to 13 residues. Germline CDR1 SGDLS, CDR2 YYNGEE.

The chain uses TRBV6-5 and TRBJ2-7; D may be TRBD2 (6 bases). V shed 6 bases and J shed 0 bases, with 9 bases lying between them. Germline CDR1 is MNHEY and CDR2 is SVGAGI. The CDR3 sequence is 13 residues long. CDR3 coding DNA: TGTGCCAGCAGCCGGGGGAACTCCTACGAGCAGTACTTC. It yields the protein CASSRGNSYEQYF.

The rearrangement joins TRBV3-1 (or the pseudogene TRBV3-2) to TRBJ1-2; D remains ambiguous. This CDR3 comprises 13 residues. Between the trimmed V and J ends, which lost 0 bases and 5 bases, there was a span of 7 bases. CDR1 is LGHDT, CDR2 YNNKEL, per germline (reference sequence). CDR3 amino acids: CASSQEASYGYTF. CDR3 nucleotide sequence: TGTGCCAGCAGCCAAGAGGCTAGTTATGGCTACACCTTC.

The chain joins TRBV7-2 to TRBJ2-6; D is uncertain. This CDR3 has 17 amino acids. Germline V gene data show CDR1 as SGHTA and CDR2 as FQGNSA. With 2 bases removed from V and 2 bases from J, the gap between germline ends came to 13 bases. The DNA for the CDR3 is TGTGCCAGCAGCTTACGGCGTAGGCCTGCTGGGGCCAACGTCCTGACTTTC. This sequence encodes CASSLRRRPAGANVLTF.

This rearrangement joins TRBV29-1 to TRBJ1-1; D gene ambiguous. Germline V gives CDR1 SQVTM, CDR2 ANQGSEA. The CDR3 is 11 residues long. Trimming took off 4 bases at V and 5 bases at J, with 8 bases between the two ends. The CDR3 loop reads CSVARQTEAFF. CDR3 nucleotides: TGCAGCGTTGCTAGACAAACTGAAGCTTTCTTT.

The genes are TRBV7-9 and TRBJ1-1; no definite D call. Germline V CDR1 and CDR2: SEHNR, FQNEAQ (reference sequence). V dropped 5 bases and J dropped 2 bases, with 15 bases sitting between them. This CDR3 is built from 15 residues. The CDR3 bases are TGTGCCAGCAGCCCGCCGTCCGGGCTTAACACTGAAGCTTTCTTT. Protein: CASSPPSGLNTEAFF.

This clone was seen a single time. The chain recombines TRBV6-5 with TRBJ1-1; D not certain. V was shortened by 4 bases and J by 0 bases, with 9 bases between the two germline ends. The CDR3 runs to 14 residues. Looked up from germline, CDR1 is MNHEY and CDR2 is SVGAGI. Here the CDR3 DNA reads TGTGCCAGCAGTTTGCAACAGATGAACACTGAAGCTTTCTTT. Protein: CASSLQQMNTEAFF.

V gene TRBV6-1 combines with J gene TRBJ1-2, with 10 nucleotides matching TRBD1. V gave up 3 bases and J gave up 7 bases; unmatched junction bases: 8. This CDR3 region has 15 residues. CDR1 is MNHNS, CDR2 SASEGT, per germline. The chain's CDR3 is CASSDGGQGVFGYTF. The DNA of the CDR3 is TGTGCCAGCAGTGACGGTGGACAGGGGGTATTTGGCTACACCTTC.

The chain links TRBV5-1 to TRBJ2-1; TRBD2 matches 8 bases. The trim removed 3 bases at V and 2 bases at J, leaving 7 bases unmatched. The germline gives CDR1 SGHRS, CDR2 YFSETQ. The CDR3 totals 16 residues. CDR3 residues: CASSSPGGRTYNEQFF. The DNA for the CDR3 is TGCGCCAGCAGCTCCCCGGGCGGGAGGACCTACAATGAGCAGTTCTTC.

The CDR3 here is CSVQTGEGGYTF. The CDR3 region has the DNA TGCAGCGTTCAAACAGGGGAGGGTGGCTACACCTTC. The chain has TRBV29-1 and TRBJ1-2, with 7 bases aligning to TRBD1. V trimming: 5 bases; J trimming: 7 bases; junction bases outside the gene matches: 7. Germline CDR1 SQVTM, CDR2 ANQGSEA. The CDR3 has 12 amino acids.

V and J are TRBV4-3 and TRBJ1-1; D may be TRBD1 (6 bases). CDR3 size: 16 residues. The V end was cut by 0 bases, the J end by 6 bases, with 17 bases between. In germline, CDR1 is LGHNA, CDR2 YSLEER. The CDR3 DNA reads TGCGCCAGCAGCCAAGATCTCGGCAGGGGCAGCGCTGAAGCTTTCTTT. Its translation is CASSQDLGRGSAEAFF.

The chain recombines TRBV10-1 with TRBJ2-3, with TRBD2 matching 10 bases. This CDR3 is 16 amino acids long. Germline V gives CDR1 WNHNN, CDR2 SYGVQD (reference sequence). The trim removed 3 bases at V and 1 base at J, leaving 4 bases unmatched. CDR3 amino acids: CASSERLAGGTDTQYF. As DNA, the CDR3 is TGCGCCAGCAGTGAAAGGCTAGCGGGGGGCACAGATACGCAGTATTTT.

CDR3 residues: CASSLEPSGRRNEQFF. Written as DNA, the CDR3 is TGTGCCAGCAGCTTGGAGCCTAGCGGGAGGAGGAATGAGCAGTTCTTC. The genes are TRBV5-8 and TRBJ2-1; 11 bases align to TRBD2. With V trimmed by 0 bases and J by 7 bases, 6 bases remained unmatched. Germline CDR1 reads SGHTS; CDR2 reads YDEGEE. This CDR3 has 16 amino acids.